These 21 T cell receptor beta chains originate from one sample sequenced in a study of blood T cell repertoires in COVID-19. The protocol was immunoSEQ multiplex PCR, while the TCRdb copy is restricted to in-frame clones and leaves out a portion. Found here are fewer than 250,000 clones, around 87% of them singletons; the top ten hold about 7%. Sequenced material: PBMCs or T cells enriched from blood (not recorded which). Source of these receptors: a man aged 30-40 years in a cohort exposed to, infected with or recovered from COVID-19 (not recorded which).

The rearrangement links TRBV7-2 to TRBJ2-2, with D possibly being TRBD1 (6 bases). Trimming removed 2 bases from V and 2 bases from J, with 12 bases in between. Germline values: CDR1 SGHTA, CDR2 FQGNSA. The CDR3 has 16 residues. The CDR3 reads CASSLMSRGNTGELFF. CDR3 nucleotides: TGTGCCAGCAGCTTAATGTCCAGGGGAAACACCGGGGAGCTGTTTTTT.

The chain combines TRBV7-2 with TRBJ2-3; TRBD1 matches 9 bases. Trimming cost V 3 bases and J 5 bases; bases outside gene matches: 9. Per germline, CDR1 SGHTA and CDR2 FQGNSA. This CDR3 region has 16 residues. The CDR3 loop reads CASSLTPTGGVDTQYF. The CDR3 DNA is TGTGCCAGCAGCTTGACTCCGACAGGGGGGGTAGATACGCAGTATTTT.

The genes are TRBV7-2 and TRBJ2-1, with TRBD2 matching 13 bases. Germline CDR1 SGHTA, CDR2 FQGNSA. The CDR3 has 17 amino acids. J gave up 8 bases and V 5 bases, and 12 bases lay outside the gene matches. CDR3 sequence reads: CASSRIGLAGVVDEQFF. Written as DNA, the CDR3 is TGTGCCAGCAGCAGAATCGGACTAGCGGGAGTTGTCGATGAGCAGTTCTTC.

V usage is TRBV4-2 and J usage is TRBJ2-1; D is unresolved. Germline values: CDR1 LGHNA, CDR2 YNFKEQ. This CDR3 spans 13 amino acids. Trimming shortened V by 1 base and J by 7 bases, and 8 bases separated the two germline ends. CDR3 sequence reads: CASSQVALNEQFF. CDR3 bases: TGTGCCAGCAGCCAAGTCGCGTTAAATGAGCAGTTCTTC.

The V and J genes are TRBV27 and TRBJ1-1; D might be TRBD1 (6 bases). This CDR3 is 12 amino acids long. Looked up from germline, CDR1 is MNHEY and CDR2 is SMNVEV (reference sequence). With 5 bases removed from V and 14 bases from J, the gap between germline ends came to 18 bases. CDR3 loop: CASSPSGTPWFF. CDR3 sequence (DNA): TGTGCCAGCAGTCCCTCCGGGACACCGTGGTTCTTT.

The chain links TRBV3-1 (or the pseudogene TRBV3-2) to TRBJ2-5, with 9 bases fitting TRBD2. Germline CDR1 and CDR2: LGHDT and YNNKEL (reference sequence). The V and J ends lost 4 bases and 7 bases, in that order; junction bases with no gene match: 7. This CDR3 is built from 14 residues. The DNA of the CDR3 is TGTGCCAGCAGCCCCTTAGCGGGAGAAGCGACCCAGTACTTC. Translation: CASSPLAGEATQYF.

The table lists this clone with a few counts. The V and J genes are TRBV28 and TRBJ2-7; D call uncertain. V lost 3 bases and J lost 3, with 6 bases in between. Germline V CDR1 and CDR2: MDHEN, SYDVKM. The CDR3 has 12 residues. CDR3 sequence: CASSLPSYEQYF. For the CDR3, the DNA is TGTGCCAGCAGTTTGCCTAGCTACGAGCAGTACTTC.

This chain links TRBV28 with TRBJ1-6; TRBD1 matches at 8 bases. V shed 7 bases and J 6 bases; nucleotides not matched to a gene: 8. The CDR3 contains 15 residues. Germline CDR1 reads MDHEN; CDR2 reads SYDVKM. The CDR3 is CASNDQGARNSPLHF. The CDR3 coding sequence is TGTGCCAGCAATGATCAGGGGGCACGTAATTCACCCCTCCACTTT.

This clone is a singleton in its sample. V gene TRBV7-2 combines with J gene TRBJ2-7, with TRBD1 matching over 7 bases. J was trimmed by 0 bases and V by 4 bases; bases with no gene match: 6. The V gene's germline CDR1 is SGHTA and CDR2 FQGNSA. There are 15 residues in the CDR3. CDR3: CASSSHRDSSYEQYF. The CDR3 region has the DNA TGTGCCAGCAGCTCCCACAGGGACAGCTCCTACGAGCAGTACTTC.

This rearrangement joins TRBV7-9 to TRBJ2-1, with 7 bases aligning to TRBD2. This CDR3 is built from 15 residues. Germline V gives CDR1 SEHNR, CDR2 FQNEAQ (reference sequence). J was trimmed by 3 bases and V by 4 bases; bases with no gene match: 6. The chain's CDR3 is CASSSLRDYYNEQFF. CDR3 DNA sequence: TGTGCCAGCAGCTCACTCCGGGACTACTACAATGAGCAGTTCTTC.

CDR3 bases: TGTGCCAGCAGATTCCAGGGGGGAGAGACCCAGTACTTC. It translates to CASRFQGGETQYF. The rearrangement uses TRBV5-6 and TRBJ2-5; tentative D call: TRBD1 (7 bases). The V gene's germline CDR1 is SGHDT and CDR2 YYEEEE. There are 13 residues in the CDR3. V lost 5 bases and J lost 4, with 12 bases in between.

The chain has TRBV5-1 and TRBJ2-1; D is uncertain. This CDR3 has 16 residues. Germline assignment: CDR1 SGHRS and CDR2 YFSETQ. Trimming took off 0 bases at V and 0 bases at J, with 10 bases between the two ends. In DNA form, the CDR3 reads TGCGCCAGCAGCTTGGACAGAACAAGCTCCTACAATGAGCAGTTCTTC. Translating gives CASSLDRTSSYNEQFF.

The chain couples TRBV7-9 to TRBJ2-1, with 11 bases fitting TRBD2. The germline V gene encodes CDR1 SEHNR and CDR2 FQNEAQ (reference sequence). Trimming took 3 bases from V and 5 from J; bases not matched to a gene: 12. This CDR3 comprises 18 residues. CDR3 DNA: TGTGCCAGCAGCTTGACAAATAGCGGGAGGGGGCAAAACAATGAGCAGTTCTTC. Translating gives CASSLTNSGRGQNNEQFF.

CDR3 DNA sequence: TGCGCCAGCAGCTTAGGACTAGCGGGTAACACCGGGGAGCTGTTTTTT. Translating gives CASSLGLAGNTGELFF. V is TRBV5-1 and J is TRBJ2-2; 11 nucleotides agree with TRBD2. Germline V gives CDR1 SGHRS, CDR2 YFSETQ. The CDR3 covers 16 residues. V was clipped by 2 bases and J by 2 bases; unmatched bases: 2.

As to this clone: Compared with germline, one end of the junction differs, possibly owing to a read error. V gene TRBV7-7 combines with J gene TRBJ2-4; no clear D gene. Germline CDR1 is SSHAT and CDR2 is FNYEAQ (reference sequence). This CDR3 has 15 residues. CDR3 nucleotides: TGTGCTAGCAGCTTAGCTCCGTTAGCCAAAAACATTCAGTACTTC. The encoded protein is CASSLAPLAKNIQYF.

The genes are TRBV4-3 and TRBJ2-3, with TRBD1 matching 9 bases. V lost 3 bases to trimming and J lost 4 bases; unmatched junction nucleotides: 11. Germline values: CDR1 LGHNA, CDR2 YSLEER. The CDR3 extends over 17 amino acids. CDR3 in amino acids: CASSQSRDRVGADTQYF. CDR3 sequence (DNA): TGCGCCAGCAGCCAGTCCCGGGACAGGGTCGGGGCAGATACGCAGTATTTT.

DNA of the CDR3: TGTGCCAGCAGCACCAGAGACAGGGTCGATGAGCAGTTCTTC. It translates to CASSTRDRVDEQFF. The genes are TRBV21-1 and TRBJ2-1; the table's D gene call, TRBD1, was not cross checked with the DNA. TRBV21-1 is a listed pseudogene. This CDR3 is 14 amino acids long.

The rearrangement joins TRBV6-2 or TRBV6-3 to TRBJ2-1; TRBD2 agrees at 7 bases. This CDR3 is 14 amino acids long. From germline, CDR1 is MNHEY and CDR2 SVGEGT. Trimming cost V 6 bases and J 3 bases; bases outside gene matches: 5. The CDR3, as DNA: TGTGCCAGCAGCGTCGGACTAGTCTACAATGAGCAGTTCTTC. This codes for CASSVGLVYNEQFF.

CDR3 DNA sequence: TGTGCCAGCTCAGCGGGGGGACTGACTTCCTACGAGCAGTACTTC. Translating it yields CASSAGGLTSYEQYF. The V and J genes are TRBV18 and TRBJ2-7, with 8 bases that match TRBD2. Losses at the gene ends were 5 bases for V and 1 base for J; bases not matched to a gene: 7. Germline V gene lookup returns CDR1 KGHSH and CDR2 LQKENI. The length of the CDR3 is 15 residues.

The chain is built from TRBV9 and TRBJ2-4, with D unresolved. The CDR3 loop spans 12 amino acids. Germline loops: CDR1 SGDLS, CDR2 YYNGEE. Trimming removed 4 bases from V and 8 bases from J, with 10 bases in between. CDR3 sequence (DNA): TGTGCCAGCAGCCCCAATTCGGACATTCAGTACTTC. It translates to CASSPNSDIQYF.

The V gene is TRBV6-2 or TRBV6-3, the J gene TRBJ1-1, with 7 bases aligning to TRBD1. This CDR3 contains 14 residues. The ends lost 6 bases at V and 4 bases at J; junction bases unmatched: 8. Per germline, CDR1 MNHEY and CDR2 SVGEGT. The CDR3 DNA sequence: TGTGCCAGCAGCCGGGGACAGTTGATCACTGAAGCTTTCTTT. It encodes CASSRGQLITEAFF.